This TCR beta chain was recovered during a study of human T cells and chemical hapten exposure. Study-wide context: Variability of per-sample TCR yields stemmed mainly from small differences in pooled library volume. Overall study results and limits: The formation of large CDR3 similarity clusters by expanded TCRs significantly exceeded that of controls.

Ten or more counts support this clonotype. The antigen remains unidentified. Specified time point: patch test 1, 2 weeks after DPC sensitization. Stated treatment: therapeutic diphenylcyclopropenone sensitization with weekly scalp DPC. Individual cDNA molecules in this library carried unique molecular identifiers. From the RACE reads, TCRdb called clonotypes with MiXCR, one entry per CDR3 protein. The profile covers tens of thousands of distinct CDR3 sequences, with 9% to 9.5% appearing a single time and more than 10% taken by the ten largest. V shed 0 bases and J 1 base; nucleotides not matched to a gene: 3. The CDR3 has 15 residues. CDR1 and CDR2 (germline): SGHRS, YFSETQ.

The source of this sequence is a woman in her thirties or forties with alopecia areata. Some clones in this sample may be carry-over from other donors' samples. The sequenced sample was whole blood, obtained in connection with sensitization to the hapten diphenylcyclopropenone (DPC). This chain connects TRBV5-1 to TRBJ1-1, with 7 bases fitting TRBD1. DNA for the CDR3: TGCGCCAGCAGCTTGGTGGAGGGGGCGAACACTGAAGCTTTCTTT. Protein: CASSLVEGANTEAFF.